Sequencing of this TCR beta chain was carried out in a study of graft-versus-host responses after intestinal transplantation. About the study: All recipients got anti-thymocyte globulin induction, then tacrolimus and steroids for around three years.

Per germline, CDR1 MNHEY and CDR2 SMNVEV (reference sequence). The CDR3 extends over 13 amino acids. V was cut by 3 bases and J by 2 bases, with 8 bases left in between. Only in-frame clones appear in the TCRdb table, and some are missing; sequencing was by immunoSEQ multiplex PCR. The table lists 45,000 to 60,000 clones, 80% to 95% of them singletons, with 2% to 2.5% in the top ten. To note about this clone: Its antigen is not identified.

The chain joins TRBV27 to TRBJ2-7; D call uncertain. The input for sequencing was unstimulated CD4+ T cells sorted from spleen or lymph node cells, taken before transplant. This receptor was identified in a human donor who was the organ donor for an intestinal transplant. CDR3 nucleotides: TGTGCCAGCAGTTTTGCGCCAACCTACGAGCAGTACTTC. Translating it yields CASSFAPTYEQYF.